The 10 T cell receptor beta chains in this list originate from one sample, sequenced in a study of blood T cell repertoires in COVID-19 (dated by TCRdb to about 2020). Libraries were constructed by the immunoSEQ multiplex PCR assay. TCRdb re-hosts the immuneACCESS table, in-frame sequences only. Its copies lack some clones; in the studies checked, an unresolved V gene accounts for under half of them, and the cause for the rest is not known. This sample has 220,000 or so clones in its table, and 89% of those were observed once. The top ten constitute under 7.5% of the sample. Specimen: peripheral blood. These receptors were collected from a man in his sixties who had recovered from COVID-19.

The chain links TRBV30 to TRBJ2-7, with 7 bases matching TRBD2. V was pared by 3 bases and J by 3 bases, with 14 bases of the junction left unmatched. The CDR3 length is 16 residues. The germline CDR1 and CDR2 sequences are GTSNPN and SVGIG (reference sequence). The CDR3 DNA follows: TGTGCCTGGAGGAGGGGCGGGAGTCTTATCGGCTACGAGCAGTACTTC. Translated, it gives CAWRRGGSLIGYEQYF.

The rearrangement joins TRBV7-6 to TRBJ2-3, with D perhaps matching TRBD2 (5 bases). Trimming removed 3 bases from V and 1 base from J, with 8 bases in between. Germline V lookup: CDR1 SGHVS, CDR2 FNYEAQ. The CDR3 has 14 residues. Here the CDR3 reads CASSFPAGTDTQYF. The DNA of the CDR3 is TGTGCCAGCAGCTTTCCAGCGGGCACAGATACGCAGTATTTT.

CDR3 coding DNA: TGTGCCAGCAGCTTACTTGGGCCTCAGCATTCACCCCTCCACTTT. It codes for CASSLLGPQHSPLHF. The chain links TRBV11-2 to TRBJ1-6; D not resolved. Germline lookup yields CDR1 SGHAT and CDR2 FQNNGV. Trimming removed 2 bases at V and 8 bases at J, with 13 bases between. The CDR3 covers 15 residues.

The chain couples TRBV2 to TRBJ2-1, with D perhaps matching TRBD2 (6 bases). Per the germline V gene, CDR1 is SNHLY and CDR2 is FYNNEI. Deletions cut 6 bases from V and 4 bases from J, with 16 bases between. CDR3 length: 15 residues. CDR3 amino acids: CASSVDLGGYNEQFF. Here the CDR3 DNA reads TGTGCCAGCAGCGTTGACTTGGGGGGTTACAATGAGCAGTTCTTC.

V is TRBV5-1 and J is TRBJ2-6, with TRBD1 identical over 12 bases. The CDR3 is 19 amino acids. CDR1 is SGHRS, CDR2 YFSETQ, per germline. J was trimmed by 4 bases and V by 0 bases; bases with no gene match: 8. This CDR3 is CASSLVPGQGALGANVLTF. CDR3 nucleotide sequence: TGCGCCAGCAGCTTGGTACCGGGACAGGGGGCGCTAGGGGCCAACGTCCTGACTTTC. The variable domain in full, with the rest retrieved from reference TRBV5-1 and TRBJ2-6, is KAGVTQTPRYLIKTRGQQVTLSCSPISGHRSVSWYQQTPGQGLQFLFEYFSETQRNKGNFPGRFSGRQFSNSRSEMNVSTLELGDSALYLCASSLVPGQGALGANVLTFGAGSRLTVL.

This clone occurred once. The V call is TRBV7-8, the J call TRBJ1-4, with TRBD1 as a possible D gene (6 bases). V was trimmed by 5 bases and J by 8 bases, leaving 12 bases between them. The CDR3 length is 13 residues. Germline loops: CDR1 SGHVS, CDR2 FQNEAQ. DNA of the CDR3: TGTGCCAGCAGCAGAGGACAGACGGAAAAACTGTTTTTT. Amino acid sequence: CASSRGQTEKLFF.

CDR3 in amino acids: CASSQGRSQGSFF. Here the CDR3 DNA reads TGTGCCAGCAGCCAAGGACGGAGTCAGGGGTCGTTCTTC. The J gene is TRBJ2-1, the V gene TRBV3-1 (or the pseudogene TRBV3-2); TRBD1 is a possible D gene (6 bases). The CDR3 spans 13 residues. From germline, CDR1 is LGHDT and CDR2 YNNKEL (reference sequence). Trimming removed 1 base from V and 15 bases from J, with 16 bases in between.

The CDR3 region is CASRSGTGGYTF. The CDR3 DNA is TGTGCCAGCCGATCGGGGACTGGAGGCTACACCTTC. The chain carries TRBV7-9 and TRBJ1-2, with a possible D match to TRBD1 (5 bases). V was trimmed by 8 bases and J by 8 bases, leaving 15 bases between them. Germline CDR1 is SEHNR and CDR2 is FQNEAQ (reference sequence). The CDR3 has 12 amino acids.

The gene calls are TRBV18 and TRBJ2-7, with no clear D. Trimming pared 3 bases from V and 7 bases from J, leaving 16 bases between. The CDR3 is made up of 14 amino acids. In germline, CDR1 is KGHSH, CDR2 LQKENI. As DNA, the CDR3 is TGTGCCAGCTCACCTGAGGCGACCTTCGGGGAGCAGTACTTC. Residues: CASSPEATFGEQYF.

The gene calls are TRBV3-1 (or the pseudogene TRBV3-2) and TRBJ2-5, with 12 bases aligning to TRBD1. This CDR3 comprises 15 residues. V shed 3 bases and J 4 bases; nucleotides not matched to a gene: 3. Germline CDR1 and CDR2: LGHDT and YNNKEL (reference sequence). This CDR3 reads CASSHRDRGRETQYF. The CDR3 DNA reads TGTGCCAGCAGCCATAGGGACAGGGGGCGAGAGACCCAGTACTTC.